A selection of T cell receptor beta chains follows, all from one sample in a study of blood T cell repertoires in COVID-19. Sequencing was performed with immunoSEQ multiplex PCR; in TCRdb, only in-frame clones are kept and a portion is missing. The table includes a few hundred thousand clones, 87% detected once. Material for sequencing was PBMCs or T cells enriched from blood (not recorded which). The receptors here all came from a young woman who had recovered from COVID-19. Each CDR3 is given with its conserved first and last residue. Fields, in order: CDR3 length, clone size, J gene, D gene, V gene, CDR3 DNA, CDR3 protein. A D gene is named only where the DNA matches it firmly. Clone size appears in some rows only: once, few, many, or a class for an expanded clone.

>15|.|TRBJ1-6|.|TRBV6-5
TGTGCCAGCAGCCCCTCGAGGGTGACTAATTCACCCCTCCACTTT
CASSPSRVTNSPLHF
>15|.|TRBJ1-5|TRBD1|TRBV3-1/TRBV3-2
TGTGCCAGCAGCCGCACGACAGGGGGCCATCAGCCCCAGCATTTT
CASSRTTGGHQPQHF
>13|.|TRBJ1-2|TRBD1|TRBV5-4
TGTGCCAGCAGCACCGGGACAGGGGGCGGCTACACCTTC
CASSTGTGGGYTF
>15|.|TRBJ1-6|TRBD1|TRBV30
TGTGCCTGGACCTACAGGGGCTCCTATAATTCACCCCTCCACTTT
CAWTYRGSYNSPLHF
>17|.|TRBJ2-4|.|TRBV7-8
TGTGCCAGCAGCTCCGATTCTTTTATAAGGGGGACGAACATTCAGTACTTC
CASSSDSFIRGTNIQYF
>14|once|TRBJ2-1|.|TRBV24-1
TGTGCCACCTCCCGAGGGGGGGACTACAATGAGCAGTTCTTC
CATSRGGDYNEQFF
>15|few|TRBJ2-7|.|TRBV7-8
TGTGCCAGCAGCCCGACGACGGGACAAATCTACGAGCAGTACTTC
CASSPTTGQIYEQYF
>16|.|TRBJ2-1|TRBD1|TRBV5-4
TGTGCCAGCAGCTCAGCTGACAGGGCCTCCTACAATGAGCAGTTCTTC
CASSSADRASYNEQFF
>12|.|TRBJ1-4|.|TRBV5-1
TGCGCCAGCAGCCCGGACAGTGGGAAACTGTTTTTT
CASSPDSGKLFF
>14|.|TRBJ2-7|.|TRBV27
TGTGCCAGCAGTTTCCGGACAGAGATCTACGAGCAGTACTTC
CASSFRTEIYEQYF
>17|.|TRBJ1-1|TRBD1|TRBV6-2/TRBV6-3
TGTGCCAGCAGTTACTCCGCCCGGACAGGTTTGAACACTGAAGCTTTCTTT
CASSYSARTGLNTEAFF
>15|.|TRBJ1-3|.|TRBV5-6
TGTGCCAGCAGCCTATCACTGAGCTCTGGAAACACCATATATTTT
CASSLSLSSGNTIYF
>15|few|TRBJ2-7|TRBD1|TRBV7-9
TGTGCCAGCAGCCTACCCACCGGGACAGGGGCTGAGCAGTACTTC
CASSLPTGTGAEQYF
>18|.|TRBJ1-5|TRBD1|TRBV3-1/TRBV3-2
TGTGCCAGCAGCCAAGACCCTGGGACAGCAAATAGCAATCAGCCCCAGCATTTT
CASSQDPGTANSNQPQHF
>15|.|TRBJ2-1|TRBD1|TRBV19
TGTGCCAGTCGCCTCGACAGGGCTACGAACAATGAGCAGTTCTTC
CASRLDRATNNEQFF
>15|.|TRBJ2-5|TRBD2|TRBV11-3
TGTGCCAGCAGCCCCGGGGGACTACAACAAGAGACCCAGTACTTC
CASSPGGLQQETQYF
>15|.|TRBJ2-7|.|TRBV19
TGTGCCAGTAGTACACGGACTGCTCTCTCCTACGAGCAGTACTTC
CASSTRTALSYEQYF
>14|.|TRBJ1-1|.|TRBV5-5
TGTGCCAGCAGCTTGGCCCCAGTGAACACTGAAGCTTTCTTT
CASSLAPVNTEAFF